This entry features one T cell receptor beta chain sequence. Its antigen is not identified. The data stem from a study of T cell responses to AZD1222 COVID-19 vaccine. General study findings and limits: Donor demographics were predominantly white British with a female majority; clonal diversity may be underestimated.

This CDR3 region has 15 residues. Trimming removed 0 bases at V and 7 bases at J, with 11 bases between. Germline V lookup: CDR1 SGHRS, CDR2 YFSETQ. Profiling relied on immunoSEQ multiplex PCR, and the TCRdb table lists in-frame clones only, not all of them. The table lists about 150,000 clones, around 94% of them singletons, with 1.3% in the top ten. J is TRBJ1-6 and V is TRBV5-1; D not resolved. The specimen was peripheral blood, collected on day 0 of AZD1222 vaccination. The clonotype originates from an adult in good health. The CDR3 nucleotides are TGCGCCAGCAGCTTGGGTCCAGGATCAAATTCACCCCTCCACTTT. It is translated as CASSLGPGSNSPLHF.